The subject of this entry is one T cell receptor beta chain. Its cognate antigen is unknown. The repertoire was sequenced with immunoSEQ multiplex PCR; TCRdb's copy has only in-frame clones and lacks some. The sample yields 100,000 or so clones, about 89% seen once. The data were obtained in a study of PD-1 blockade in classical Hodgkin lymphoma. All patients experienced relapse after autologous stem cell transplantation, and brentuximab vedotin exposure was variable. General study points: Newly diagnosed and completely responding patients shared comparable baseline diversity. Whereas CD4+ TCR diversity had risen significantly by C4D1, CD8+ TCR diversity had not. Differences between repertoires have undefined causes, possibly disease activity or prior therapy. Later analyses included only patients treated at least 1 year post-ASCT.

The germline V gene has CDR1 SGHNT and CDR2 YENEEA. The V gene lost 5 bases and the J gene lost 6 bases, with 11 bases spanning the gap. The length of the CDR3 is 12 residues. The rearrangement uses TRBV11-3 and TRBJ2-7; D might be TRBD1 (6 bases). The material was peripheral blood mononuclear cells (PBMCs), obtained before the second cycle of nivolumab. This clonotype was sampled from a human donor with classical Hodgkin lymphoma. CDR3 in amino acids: CASSNGQTEQYF. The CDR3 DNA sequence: TGTGCCAGCAGCAATGGACAGACCGAGCAGTACTTC.